This is a list of T cell receptor beta chains from one sample in a study of blood T cell repertoires in COVID-19. The method was immunoSEQ multiplex PCR; TCRdb's version includes in-frame clones alone and lacks a portion of them. This table holds some 370,000 clones, nearly 90% found once. Sequencing was done on a sample of peripheral blood. These receptors all come from a man aged 18 to 29 with active or convalescent COVID-19. Both conserved end residues are part of each CDR3.

v_call | cdr3_aa
TRBV6-2/TRBV6-3 | CASGYGQGLYNEQFF
TRBV4-2 | CASSQEEAGGTYEQYF
TRBV6-5 | CASSYGQGREKLFF
TRBV6-5 | CASSQGGTNTGELFF
TRBV6-6 | CASHFRGANTGELFF
TRBV7-2 | CASSSSSTGGRSYTF
TRBV18 | CASSPPRRGEYEQYF
TRBV9 | CASSAELAGTETQYF
TRBV5-6 | CASSYQDRNIQYF
TRBV7-9 | CASSRTNYGYTF
TRBV27 | CASFASSYEQYF
TRBV28 | CASSLLGGGTEAFF
TRBV5-6 | CASSPTLGSYGYTF
TRBV4-1 | CASSPQDSGANVLTF
TRBV9 | CASSPESGSSYNEQFF
TRBV19 | CASSPGTDYGYTF